This T cell receptor (beta chain) was identified during a study of CD4+ T cells in melanoma. Regarding the study as a whole: In melanoma, neoantigen-specific CD4+ T cells reportedly differed in differentiation state.

Germline V gene sequence: CDR1 MGHRA, CDR2 YSYEKL. The CDR3 sequence is 18 residues long. Losses at the gene ends were 4 bases for V and 2 bases for J; bases not matched to a gene: 10. Measured with immunoSEQ multiplex PCR; TCRdb has only the in-frame clones, and not every one. Of around 55,000 clones in the sample, about 72% were seen once. Comments on this clone: Antigen: not known.

The origin of this receptor is a human donor with melanoma. V is TRBV4-1 and J is TRBJ2-7; 14 bases fit TRBD2. Sequencing was performed on tumor tissue. The CDR3 DNA sequence: TGCGCCAGCAGCCTACAGGGGACTAGCGGGGGACGAACCTACGAGCAGTACTTC. Translating gives CASSLQGTSGGRTYEQYF.